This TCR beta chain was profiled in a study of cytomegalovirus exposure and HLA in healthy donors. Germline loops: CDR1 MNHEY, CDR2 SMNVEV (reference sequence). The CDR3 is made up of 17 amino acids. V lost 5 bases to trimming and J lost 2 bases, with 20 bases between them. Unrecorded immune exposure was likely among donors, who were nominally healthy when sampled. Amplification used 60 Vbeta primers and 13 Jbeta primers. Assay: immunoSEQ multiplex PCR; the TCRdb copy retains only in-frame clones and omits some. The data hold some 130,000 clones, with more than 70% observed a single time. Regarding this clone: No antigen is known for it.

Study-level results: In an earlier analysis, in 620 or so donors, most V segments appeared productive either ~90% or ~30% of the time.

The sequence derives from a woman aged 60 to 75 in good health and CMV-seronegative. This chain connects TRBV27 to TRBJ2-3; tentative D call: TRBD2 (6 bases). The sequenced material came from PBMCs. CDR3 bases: TGTGCCAGCAGTCCTCAACGACTAGTCGGGGTCACAGATACGCAGTATTTT. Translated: CASSPQRLVGVTDTQYF.